What follows are 20 T cell receptor beta chains derived from one specimen sequenced in a study of T cells after yellow fever vaccination (dated by TCRdb to the late 2010s). According to the study, the label for this sample's treatment or condition signals: live attenuated yellow fever vaccine strain. Library construction relied on 5' RACE. The listed sequencing device is Illumina HiSeq 2500. TCRdb cleaned the public reads at Q25 with fastp, built clones with MiXCR and kept in-frame beta chains. One record per CDR3 amino acid sequence lists the most common genes and DNA. The sample data list 50,000 to 75,000 distinct CDR3 sequences, and approximately 6.9% of these were observed just once. 40% of the sample is in the top ten clones. Source: CD8+ T cells sorted from PBMCs, taken on the day of the first yellow fever vaccination. The receptor set was obtained from a man younger than 30 who received the YFV17D yellow fever vaccine.

This clonotype has at least ten counts. V and J are TRBV5-1 and TRBJ2-7, with 13 bases aligning to TRBD2. The V and J ends lost 4 bases and 4 bases, in that order; junction bases with no gene match: 8. Germline loops: CDR1 SGHRS, CDR2 YFSETQ. The CDR3 is 16 residues long. CDR3 nucleotides: TGCGCCAGCAGCCCCGGGACTAGCGGGGTTCGGTACGAGCAGTACTTC. This gives the protein CASSPGTSGVRYEQYF.

CDR3 loop: CASSQDHRGLFSNQPQHF. CDR3 nucleotide sequence: TGCGCCAGCAGCCAAGATCACAGGGGGCTCTTTAGCAATCAGCCCCAGCATTTT. The chain recombines TRBV4-1 with TRBJ1-5, with 9 bases identical to TRBD1. The ends lost 0 bases at V and 0 bases at J; junction bases unmatched: 6. The CDR3 runs 18 residues. CDR1 and CDR2 from the germline V gene are MGHRA and YSYEKL.

This clonotype appeared many times. The genes are TRBV20-1 and TRBJ2-7; 7 bases match TRBD1. Germline CDR1 is DFQATT and CDR2 is SNEGSKA (reference sequence). The CDR3 has 12 amino acids. V shed 5 bases and J 6 bases; nucleotides not matched to a gene: 7. This CDR3 reads CSAGSQGVEQYF. The CDR3 bases are TGCAGTGCTGGATCCCAGGGGGTCGAGCAGTACTTC.

This clonotype was counted once. The chain recombines TRBV10-3 with TRBJ2-7; the D gene is possibly TRBD1 (5 bases). CDR3 length equals 13 residues. Trimming pared 6 bases from V and 2 bases from J, leaving 11 bases between. From germline, CDR1 is ENHRY and CDR2 SYGVKD. The CDR3 sequence is CAISSWTPYEQYF. The CDR3 DNA reads as TGTGCCATCAGCTCCTGGACACCCTACGAGCAGTACTTC.

This clonotype was counted at least ten times. The V gene is TRBV24-1, the J gene TRBJ2-1, with 7 positions matching TRBD2. With V trimmed by 4 bases and J by 2 bases, 13 bases remained unmatched. Germline-derived CDR1 and CDR2 are KGHDR and SFDVKD. The CDR3 extends over 18 amino acids. The CDR3 here is CATSDPRERGPAYNEQFF. CDR3 bases: TGTGCCACCAGTGACCCTCGCGAGCGGGGCCCAGCCTACAATGAGCAGTTCTTC.

This clonotype showed up many times. The chain has TRBV4-2 and TRBJ1-1; D gene uncertain. CDR3 length: 15 residues. V lost 1 base to trimming and J lost 1 base, with 10 bases between them. Germline CDR1 LGHNA, CDR2 YNFKEQ. This CDR3 reads CASSQGVYRNTEAFF. CDR3 nucleotide sequence: TGTGCCAGCAGCCAAGGGGTTTACAGGAACACTGAAGCTTTCTTT.

Ten or more counts support this clonotype. The chain combines TRBV9 with TRBJ2-7; TRBD1 matches 9 bases. The germline V gene encodes CDR1 SGDLS and CDR2 YYNGEE. The V segment lost 3 bases and the J segment 7 bases; nucleotides outside the gene matches: 5. The CDR3 is made up of 13 amino acids. The CDR3 loop is CASSAYGTGEQYF. CDR3 in DNA: TGTGCCAGCAGCGCATACGGGACAGGGGAGCAGTACTTC. The complete variable domain, with remaining parts taken from reference TRBV9 and TRBJ2-7, reads DSGVTQTPKHLITATGQRVTLRCSPRSGDLSVYWYQQSLDQGLQFLIQYYNGEERAKGNILERFSAQQFPDLHSELNLSSLELGDSALYFCASSAYGTGEQYFGPGTRLTVT.

V gene TRBV3-1 combines with J gene TRBJ1-3; D ambiguous. The CDR3 is made up of 15 amino acids. Germline CDR1 LGHDT, CDR2 YNNKEL (reference sequence). V was pared by 0 bases and J by 0 bases, with 6 bases between. CDR3 coding DNA: TGTGCCAGCAGCCAAGATACTAACTCTGGAAACACCATATATTTT. Translated, it gives CASSQDTNSGNTIYF. The complete variable domain, with remaining parts taken from reference TRBV3-1 and TRBJ1-3, reads DTAVSQTPKYLVTQMGNDKSIKCEQNLGHDTMYWYKQDSKKFLKIMFSYNNKELIINETVPNRFSPKSPDKAHLNLHINSLELGDSAVYFCASSQDTNSGNTIYFGEGSWLTVV.

This chain uses TRBV20-1 with TRBJ2-7, with TRBD1 identical over 10 bases. This CDR3 comprises 15 residues. The V segment lost 1 base and the J segment 0 bases; nucleotides outside the gene matches: 3. Looked up from germline, CDR1 is DFQATT and CDR2 is SNEGSKA (reference sequence). The chain's CDR3 is CSARGTGGSSYEQYV. CDR3 DNA: TGCAGTGCTAGAGGGACAGGGGGGAGCTCCTACGAGCAGTACGTC.

This clonotype was detected ten times or more. The V call is TRBV7-9, the J call TRBJ2-1; either TRBD1 or TRBD2 may supply D (6 bases each). This CDR3 spans 19 amino acids. From germline, CDR1 is SEHNR and CDR2 FQNEAQ (reference sequence). V gave up 3 bases and J gave up 4 bases, with 25 bases separating them. The CDR3 region is CASSFPFGGGINTYNEQFF. Here the CDR3 DNA reads TGTGCCAGCAGCTTTCCCTTTGGAGGGGGGATAAATACGTACAATGAGCAGTTCTTC.

The rearrangement joins TRBV4-1 to TRBJ2-5; D possibly corresponds to TRBD1 (5 bases). CDR3 length equals 15 residues. Germline loops: CDR1 MGHRA, CDR2 YSYEKL. Trimming stripped 2 bases from V and 1 base from J, with 11 bases between. The CDR3 sequence: CASSQRRAPQETQYF. The CDR3 coding sequence is TGCGCCAGCAGCCAACGCAGGGCTCCCCAAGAGACCCAGTACTTC.

Of note for this clonotype: One end of the junction varies from germline; a read error may be responsible. The gene calls are TRBV4-3 and TRBJ2-7; tentatively, D is TRBD2 (6 bases). The CDR3 spans 16 residues. In germline, CDR1 is LGHNA, CDR2 YSLEER. The CDR3 sequence is CASSPGGGPFSHEQYF. In DNA form, the CDR3 reads TGCGCCAGCAGCCCCGGGGGTGGTCCCTTCTCCCACGAGCAGTACTTC.

This clonotype was counted many times. The chain links TRBV5-1 to TRBJ2-1; no definite D call. The CDR3 totals 13 residues. Germline loops: CDR1 SGHRS, CDR2 YFSETQ. Deletions cut 0 bases from V and 10 bases from J, with 11 bases between. The CDR3 bases are TGCGCCAGCAGCTTGGGTGGGATGAGGGAGCAGTTCTTC. Protein: CASSLGGMREQFF. Variable domain in full (rest from reference TRBV5-1 and TRBJ2-1): KAGVTQTPRYLIKTRGQQVTLSCSPISGHRSVSWYQQTPGQGLQFLFEYFSETQRNKGNFPGRFSGRQFSNSRSEMNVSTLELGDSALYLCASSLGGMREQFFGPGTRLTVL.

A few counts support this clonotype. J is TRBJ2-7 and V is TRBV7-2; 7 nucleotides match TRBD2. CDR3 length: 14 amino acids. The germline V gene has CDR1 SGHTA and CDR2 FQGNSA. V shed 0 bases, J shed 3 bases, and the junction held 2 bases outside the gene matches. CDR3 coding DNA: TGTGCCAGCAGCTTAGCTGGGGGGGGCTACGAGCAGTACTTC. Amino acid sequence: CASSLAGGGYEQYF. Variable domain in full (rest from reference TRBV7-2 and TRBJ2-7): GAGVSQSPSNKVTEKGKDVELRCDPISGHTALYWYRQSLGQGLEFLIYFQGNSAPDKSGLPSDRFSAERTGGSVSTLTIQRTQQEDSAVYLCASSLAGGGYEQYFGPGTRLTVT.

This clonotype was recorded only once. Given a much more abundant clone one base away, this may be a read error. CDR3 sequence: CATGGKSGQDNTGELFF. The CDR3, as DNA: TGTGCCACCGGAGGGAAATCCGGACAGGATAACACCGGGGAGCTGTTTTTT. The V and J genes are TRBV10-3 and TRBJ2-2, with D tentatively TRBD1 (7 bases). The CDR3 contains 17 residues. Germline CDR1 reads ENHRY; CDR2 reads SYGVKD. The ends were cut back, 10 bases at V and 2 bases at J, with 23 bases in the middle.

This clonotype was picked up a small number of times. The gene calls are TRBV20-1 and TRBJ2-7; D unclear. V lost 3 bases and J 2 bases, leaving 11 bases between the germline ends. Germline CDR1 DFQATT, CDR2 SNEGSKA (reference sequence). This CDR3 comprises 13 residues. In DNA, the CDR3 is TGCAGTGCTAGCCACACGAGCCCCTACGAGCAGTACTTC. The encoded protein is CSASHTSPYEQYF.

V usage is TRBV7-8 and J usage is TRBJ2-3; the D gene is possibly TRBD2 (6 bases). From germline, CDR1 is SGHVS and CDR2 FQNEAQ. Trimming took off 0 bases at V and 4 bases at J, with 14 bases between the two ends. The CDR3 runs to 16 residues. The CDR3 DNA reads as TGTGCCAGCAGCTTAGCGCCGGGGGAGACCGCAGATACGCAGTATTTT. Translating it yields CASSLAPGETADTQYF.

J is TRBJ2-2 and V is TRBV19; D not resolved. Looked up from germline, CDR1 is LNHDA and CDR2 is SQIVND (reference sequence). The CDR3 extends over 14 amino acids. Trimming shortened V by 1 base and J by 1 base, and 4 bases separated the two germline ends. CDR3 DNA: TGTGCCAGTAGTATAGGGGGGAACACCGGGGAGCTGTTTTTT. This gives the protein CASSIGGNTGELFF.

For this clonotype: This may come from a read error, since a much larger clone is one base off. The genes are TRBV27 and TRBJ2-7; TRBD2 might be the D (6 bases). There are 15 residues in the CDR3. Trimming cost V 3 bases and J 3 bases, with 15 bases left between them. Germline CDR1 and CDR2: MNHEY and SMNVEV (reference sequence). CDR3 bases: TGTGCCAGCAGTTTTCTAGGGTCGGGGGACTACGAGCAGTACTTC. Translating gives CASSFLGSGDYEQYF.

The V gene is TRBV11-2, the J gene TRBJ2-7; 10 nucleotides match TRBD1. This CDR3 has 13 amino acids. Per germline, CDR1 SGHAT and CDR2 FQNNGV. The junction had 3 bases not matched to a gene; V was cut back by 5 bases and J by 5 bases. Written as DNA, the CDR3 is TGTGCCAGCAGCACCGGACAGGGGGACGAGCAGTACTTC. It encodes CASSTGQGDEQYF.